Listed below are T cell receptor beta chains from one sample, sequenced in a study of human T cells and chemical hapten exposure. Via MiXCR, TCRdb re-called the RACE reads, giving one row per CDR3 protein. Here the sample spans roughly 130,000 distinct CDR3 sequences, approximately 10% being singletons. The specimen sequenced was whole blood. These receptors came from a male donor in good health. Some clones in this sample may be carry-over from other donors' samples. The conserved cysteine and the conserved F or W are not part of the CDR3 here. Each record gives: J gene, V gene, CDR3 protein.

j_call: TRBJ2-2
v_call: TRBV7-8
cdr3_aa: ASSPPTSGGAGELF

j_call: TRBJ2-2
v_call: TRBV5-1
cdr3_aa: ASSLIPHTGELF

j_call: TRBJ2-1
v_call: TRBV15
cdr3_aa: ATSRGVAAFSYNEQF

j_call: TRBJ1-4
v_call: TRBV3-1
cdr3_aa: ASSQGWDFYEKLF

j_call: TRBJ1-4
v_call: TRBV6-5
cdr3_aa: ASSPTGDNEKLF

j_call: TRBJ1-5
v_call: TRBV13
cdr3_aa: ASSMGNQPQH

j_call: TRBJ2-7
v_call: TRBV6-1
cdr3_aa: ASSGTGIEQY

j_call: TRBJ2-1
v_call: TRBV29-1
cdr3_aa: SVVSGRVYEQF

j_call: TRBJ2-3
v_call: TRBV3-1
cdr3_aa: ASSPTGSDTQY

j_call: TRBJ2-5
v_call: TRBV5-1
cdr3_aa: ASSLEAARETQY

j_call: TRBJ2-3
v_call: TRBV7-2
cdr3_aa: ASSRAGSSTDTQY

j_call: TRBJ2-7
v_call: TRBV4-3
cdr3_aa: ASSPLGTSGIYEQY

j_call: TRBJ2-7
v_call: TRBV5-1
cdr3_aa: ASSPLGTITYEQY

j_call: TRBJ2-2
v_call: TRBV29-1
cdr3_aa: SVENGELF

j_call: TRBJ2-1
v_call: TRBV9
cdr3_aa: ASSVGPEYEQF

j_call: TRBJ2-7
v_call: TRBV7-9
cdr3_aa: ASSLAEPGGYEQY

j_call: TRBJ1-1
v_call: TRBV11-2
cdr3_aa: ASSLGGRGYTEAF

j_call: TRBJ2-5
v_call: TRBV19
cdr3_aa: ASSTLAGPPQETQY

j_call: TRBJ2-1
v_call: TRBV7-2
cdr3_aa: ASSSQLEQF

j_call: TRBJ2-1
v_call: TRBV11-2
cdr3_aa: ASSLGASGSPLNEQF

j_call: TRBJ2-5
v_call: TRBV29-1
cdr3_aa: SVGGGTQETQY

j_call: TRBJ1-2
v_call: TRBV3-1
cdr3_aa: ASEGGTGDFNYGYT

j_call: TRBJ1-1
v_call: TRBV29-1
cdr3_aa: SVEMRLSGEAF

j_call: TRBJ1-1
v_call: TRBV7-8
cdr3_aa: ASSLGFDTPNTEAF

j_call: TRBJ2-1
v_call: TRBV20-1
cdr3_aa: SANPAGRSYNEQF

j_call: TRBJ1-1
v_call: TRBV14
cdr3_aa: ASSTGVHTEAF

j_call: TRBJ1-1
v_call: TRBV5-6
cdr3_aa: ASSLAKGGKYMNTEAF

j_call: TRBJ2-1
v_call: TRBV6-5
cdr3_aa: ASSYSQGWTGNEQF

j_call: TRBJ1-6
v_call: TRBV19
cdr3_aa: ASSTPGQADNSPLH

j_call: TRBJ1-5
v_call: TRBV19
cdr3_aa: ASRSRGRADQPQH

j_call: TRBJ1-1
v_call: TRBV29-1
cdr3_aa: SGAGRMNTEAF

j_call: TRBJ2-6
v_call: TRBV5-4
cdr3_aa: ASSLGAGSGANVLT

j_call: TRBJ1-2
v_call: TRBV9
cdr3_aa: ASSAGDSGGYGYT

j_call: TRBJ2-7
v_call: TRBV19
cdr3_aa: ASSMAWTSGTYEQY

j_call: TRBJ2-7
v_call: TRBV6-5
cdr3_aa: ASRTGRGSSYEQY

j_call: TRBJ2-5
v_call: TRBV3-1
cdr3_aa: ASSQPLAQETQY

j_call: TRBJ2-3
v_call: TRBV29-1
cdr3_aa: SVESGAHTDTQY

j_call: TRBJ1-1
v_call: TRBV9
cdr3_aa: ASSVGAGLNTEAF

j_call: TRBJ2-5
v_call: TRBV5-1
cdr3_aa: ASSGRSRGARETQY

j_call: TRBJ1-1
v_call: TRBV7-2
cdr3_aa: ASSLAQLDRGDTEAF

j_call: TRBJ2-2
v_call: TRBV10-3
cdr3_aa: AISGGPPETLNTGELF